The TCR beta chain described here comes from a study of control samples from healthy donors and cancer patients. Produced via immunoSEQ multiplex PCR; TCRdb's table is partial and in-frame only. The table has 120,000 to 150,000 clones, about 90% seen once. V shed 11 bases and J 4 bases; nucleotides not matched to a gene: 9. This CDR3 is built from 13 residues. The V gene's germline CDR1 is MNHEY and CDR2 SMNVEV (reference sequence). The sequenced material came from blood. The sequence came from a man younger than 35 in good health. The chain employs TRBV27 and TRBJ1-1; 8 bases map to TRBD1. CDR3 DNA: TGTGCCGGGGGGGACAGGAATGCCACTGAAGCTTTCTTT. Translation: CAGGDRNATEAFF.